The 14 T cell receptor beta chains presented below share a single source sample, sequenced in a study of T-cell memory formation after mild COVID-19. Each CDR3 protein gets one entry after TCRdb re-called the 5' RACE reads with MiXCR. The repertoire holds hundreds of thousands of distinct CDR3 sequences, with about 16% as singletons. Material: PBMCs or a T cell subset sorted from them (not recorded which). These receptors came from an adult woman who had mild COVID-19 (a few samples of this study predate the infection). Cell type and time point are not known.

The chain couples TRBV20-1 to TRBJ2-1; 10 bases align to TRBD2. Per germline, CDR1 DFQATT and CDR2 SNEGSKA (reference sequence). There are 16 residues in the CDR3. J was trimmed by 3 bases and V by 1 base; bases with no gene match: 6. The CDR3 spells CSARGAGGPHYNEQFF. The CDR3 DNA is TGCAGTGCTAGAGGAGCGGGAGGGCCCCACTACAATGAGCAGTTCTTC.

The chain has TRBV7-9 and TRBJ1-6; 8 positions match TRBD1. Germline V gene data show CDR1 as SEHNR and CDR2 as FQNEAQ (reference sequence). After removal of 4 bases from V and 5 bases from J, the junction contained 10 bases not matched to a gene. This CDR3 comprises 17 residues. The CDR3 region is CASSSYRDRLNNSPLHF. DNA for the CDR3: TGTGCCAGCAGCTCTTACCGGGACAGGTTAAATAATTCACCCCTCCACTTT.

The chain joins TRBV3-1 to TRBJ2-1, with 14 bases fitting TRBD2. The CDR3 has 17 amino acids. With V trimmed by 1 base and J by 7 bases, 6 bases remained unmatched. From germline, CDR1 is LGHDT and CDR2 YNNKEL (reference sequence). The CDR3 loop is CASSQGGTSGRKNEQFF. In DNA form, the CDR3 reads TGTGCCAGCAGCCAAGGGGGGACTAGCGGGAGAAAGAATGAGCAGTTCTTC.

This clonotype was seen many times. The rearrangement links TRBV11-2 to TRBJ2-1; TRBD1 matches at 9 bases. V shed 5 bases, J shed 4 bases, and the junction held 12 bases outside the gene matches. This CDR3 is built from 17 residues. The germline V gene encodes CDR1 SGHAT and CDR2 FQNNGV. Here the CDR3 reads CASSQGSWDRAYNEQFF. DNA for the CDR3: TGTGCCAGCAGCCAGGGGAGCTGGGACAGGGCTTACAATGAGCAGTTCTTC.

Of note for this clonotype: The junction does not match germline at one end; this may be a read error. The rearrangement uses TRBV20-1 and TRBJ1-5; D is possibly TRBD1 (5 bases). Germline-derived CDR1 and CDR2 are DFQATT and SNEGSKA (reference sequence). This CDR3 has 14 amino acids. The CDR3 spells CSARRAGSNRPQHF. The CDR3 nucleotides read TGCAGTGCTAGAAGGGCAGGGAGCAATCGGCCCCAGCATTTT.

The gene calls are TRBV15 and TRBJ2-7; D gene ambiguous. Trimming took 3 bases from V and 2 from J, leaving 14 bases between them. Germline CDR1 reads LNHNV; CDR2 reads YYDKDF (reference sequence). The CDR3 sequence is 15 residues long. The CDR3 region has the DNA TGTGCCACCAGCAGCCAACGACGGAATACCTACGAGCAGTACTTC. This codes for CATSSQRRNTYEQYF. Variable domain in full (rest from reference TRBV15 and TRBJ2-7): DAMVIQNPRYQVTQFGKPVTLSCSQTLNHNVMYWYQQKSSQAPKLLFHYYDKDFNNEADTPDNFQSRRPNTSFCFLDIRSPGLGDTAMYLCATSSQRRNTYEQYFGPGTRLTVT.

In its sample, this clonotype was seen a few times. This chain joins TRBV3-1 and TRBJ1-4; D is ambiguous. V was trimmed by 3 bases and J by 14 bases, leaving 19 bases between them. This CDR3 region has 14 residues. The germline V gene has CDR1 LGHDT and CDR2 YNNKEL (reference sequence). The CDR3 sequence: CASSHLGGRKRLFF. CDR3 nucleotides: TGTGCCAGCAGCCATCTCGGCGGGAGAAAACGGCTGTTTTTT.

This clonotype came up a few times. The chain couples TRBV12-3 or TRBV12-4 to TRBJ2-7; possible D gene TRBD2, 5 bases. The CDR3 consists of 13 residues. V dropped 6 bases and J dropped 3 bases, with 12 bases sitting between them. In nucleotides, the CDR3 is TGTGCCAGCAGGCGGACTGAGATCTACGAGCAGTACTTC. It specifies CASRRTEIYEQYF.

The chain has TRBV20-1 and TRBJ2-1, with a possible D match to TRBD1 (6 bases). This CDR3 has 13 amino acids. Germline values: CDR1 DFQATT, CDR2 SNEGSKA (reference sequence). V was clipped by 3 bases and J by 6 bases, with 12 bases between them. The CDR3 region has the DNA TGCAGTGCTAGTGGACAGCGCCGCAATGAGCAGTTCTTC. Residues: CSASGQRRNEQFF.

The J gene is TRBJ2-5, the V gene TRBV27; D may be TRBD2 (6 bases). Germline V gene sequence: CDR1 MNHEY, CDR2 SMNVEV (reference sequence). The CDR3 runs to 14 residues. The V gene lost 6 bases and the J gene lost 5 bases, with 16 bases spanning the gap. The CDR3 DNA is TGTGCCAGCAGCGCGGGGAGCCATGGGGAGACCCAGTACTTC. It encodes CASSAGSHGETQYF.

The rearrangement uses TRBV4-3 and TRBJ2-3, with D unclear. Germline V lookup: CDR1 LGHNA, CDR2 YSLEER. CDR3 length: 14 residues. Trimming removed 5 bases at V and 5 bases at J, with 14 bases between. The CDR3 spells CASSSTQRKDTQYF. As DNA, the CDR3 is TGCGCCAGCAGCTCCACCCAACGGAAAGATACGCAGTATTTT.

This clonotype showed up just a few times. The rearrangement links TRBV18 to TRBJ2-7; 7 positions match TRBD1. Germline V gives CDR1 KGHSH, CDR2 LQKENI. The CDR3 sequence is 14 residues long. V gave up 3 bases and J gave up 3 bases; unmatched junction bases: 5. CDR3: CASSPMGQNYEQYF. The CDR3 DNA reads TGTGCCAGCTCACCTATGGGACAGAACTACGAGCAGTACTTC.

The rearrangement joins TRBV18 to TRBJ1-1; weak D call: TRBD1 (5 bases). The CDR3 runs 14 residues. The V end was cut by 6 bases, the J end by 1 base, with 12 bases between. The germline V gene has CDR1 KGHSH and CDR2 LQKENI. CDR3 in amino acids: CASSRQSTNTEAFF. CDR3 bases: TGTGCCAGCTCCCGACAGTCTACGAACACTGAAGCTTTCTTT.

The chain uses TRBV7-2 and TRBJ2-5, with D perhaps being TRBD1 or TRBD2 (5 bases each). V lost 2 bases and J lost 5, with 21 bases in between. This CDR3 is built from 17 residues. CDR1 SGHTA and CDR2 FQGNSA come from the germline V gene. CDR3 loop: CASSLRPTPGPHETQYF. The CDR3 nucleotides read TGTGCCAGCAGCTTACGCCCTACCCCGGGGCCCCACGAGACCCAGTACTTC.